The entry below describes one T cell receptor beta chain. V was trimmed by 4 bases and J by 8 bases, leaving 15 bases between them. Per the germline V gene, CDR1 is SEHNR and CDR2 is FQNEAQ (reference sequence). The CDR3 runs 14 residues. The entry originates in a study of T cell changes during pregnancy in multiple sclerosis. Assay used: immunoSEQ multiplex PCR; TCRdb lists only in-frame clones, some missing. The top ten clones hold approximately 0.69% of a sample with roughly 54,000 clones, about 90% of them seen once. This sample comprised CD4+ T cells from peripheral blood mononuclear cells, obtained after pregnancy. The rearrangement uses TRBV7-9 and TRBJ1-3; tentatively, D is TRBD1 (5 bases). This clonotype was sampled from a female donor with multiple sclerosis, enrolled in a pregnancy study. CDR3 sequence: CASSSLGGGHTIYF. The CDR3 DNA reads TGTGCCAGCAGCTCCCTCGGGGGTGGGCACACCATATATTTT.